Below, 29 T cell receptor beta chains from the same sample are listed, as sequenced in a study of OX40 agonist ivuxolimab in advanced cancers. Sequencing was performed with immunoSEQ multiplex PCR; in TCRdb, only in-frame clones are kept and a portion is missing. This sample has some 47,000 clones, with more than 65% found just once. The starting material was CD4+ or CD8+ T cells sorted from blood, obtained in a trial of the OX40 agonist ivuxolimab. These receptors came from an adult with an advanced solid tumor such as melanoma, head and neck, liver or kidney cancer.

V is TRBV5-1 and J is TRBJ2-1; 7 bases align to TRBD2. In germline, CDR1 is SGHRS, CDR2 YFSETQ. The CDR3 spans 14 residues. V lost 5 bases to trimming and J lost 1 base; unmatched junction nucleotides: 3. The chain's CDR3 is CASRLAESYNEQFF. As DNA, the CDR3 is TGCGCCAGCAGGCTAGCGGAATCCTACAATGAGCAGTTCTTC.

The V call is TRBV7-9, the J call TRBJ2-5, with 9 nucleotides matching TRBD1. The CDR3 has 18 amino acids. Trimming cost V 0 bases and J 5 bases; bases outside gene matches: 13. Germline assignment: CDR1 SEHNR and CDR2 FQNEAQ (reference sequence). CDR3 region: CASSLAGGTGRLAETQYF. The CDR3 DNA reads TGTGCCAGCAGCTTAGCTGGGGGGACAGGGAGATTGGCCGAGACCCAGTACTTC.

The gene calls are TRBV18 and TRBJ2-3, with D maybe TRBD1 (6 bases). Trimming took 2 bases from V and 3 from J, leaving 15 bases between them. Germline CDR1 KGHSH, CDR2 LQKENI. CDR3 length: 16 amino acids. The CDR3, as DNA: TGTGCCAGCTCACCAGATATCGCCAGGGGTACAGATACGCAGTATTTT. Translating gives CASSPDIARGTDTQYF.

The V call is TRBV6-5, the J call TRBJ2-5, with TRBD2 matching 14 bases. In germline, CDR1 is MNHEY, CDR2 SVGAGI. V shed 0 bases and J 4 bases; nucleotides not matched to a gene: 1. The CDR3 sequence is 16 residues long. The DNA for the CDR3 is TGTGCCAGCAGTTACTCCGGGACTAGCGGGGGAGAGACCCAGTACTTC. It specifies CASSYSGTSGGETQYF.

The chain couples TRBV28 to TRBJ2-6; D ambiguous. The CDR3 has 16 amino acids. Trimming took off 4 bases at V and 2 bases at J, with 12 bases between the two ends. The V gene's germline CDR1 is MDHEN and CDR2 SYDVKM. Here the CDR3 DNA reads TGTGCCAGCAGTTCCCCCCAGGCCACTGGGGCCAACGTCCTGACTTTC. As protein: CASSSPQATGANVLTF.

The DNA for the CDR3 is TGTGCCATCAGTAGGTTGGGCGGCTACACCTTC. Residues: CAISRLGGYTF. The chain couples TRBV10-3 to TRBJ1-2; D unclear. This CDR3 has 11 residues. V was trimmed by 5 bases and J by 8 bases, leaving 9 bases between them. Germline-derived CDR1 and CDR2 are ENHRY and SYGVKD.

The V call is TRBV7-2, the J call TRBJ2-7; D remains unclear. CDR3 size: 13 residues. Germline V gene lookup returns CDR1 SGHTA and CDR2 FQGNSA. Deletions cut 5 bases from V and 3 bases from J, with 11 bases between. This CDR3 reads CASSLTRSYEQYF. The DNA for the CDR3 is TGTGCCAGCAGCCTAACACGGAGCTACGAGCAGTACTTC.

The chain couples TRBV19 to TRBJ2-7; perhaps TRBD1 as D (6 bases). Per the germline V gene, CDR1 is LNHDA and CDR2 is SQIVND (reference sequence). V shed 3 bases and J shed 1 base, with 10 bases lying between them. The CDR3 contains 14 residues. CDR3 in amino acids: CASSISTGSYEQYF. The CDR3 DNA reads as TGTGCCAGTAGTATCTCGACAGGATCCTACGAGCAGTACTTC.

This chain connects TRBV2 to TRBJ1-1, with D perhaps TRBD1 (5 bases). CDR3 length: 11 residues. Trimming removed 6 bases at V and 9 bases at J, with 11 bases between. Germline V CDR1 and CDR2: SNHLY, FYNNEI. For the CDR3, the DNA is TGTGCCAGCAGCCAATGGGGGAAAGCTTTCTTT. It yields the protein CASSQWGKAFF.

The chain combines TRBV6-6 with TRBJ2-1; TRBD2 might be the D (5 bases). CDR3 length: 12 residues. The V and J ends lost 7 bases and 8 bases respectively, with 12 bases between them. Germline CDR1 reads MNHNY; CDR2 reads SVGAGI (reference sequence). The CDR3 DNA is TGTGCCAGCAAACCGGACGGGGATGAGCAGTTCTTC. Translating it yields CASKPDGDEQFF.

This clone has a single count. CDR3 bases: TGTGCCAGCAGCGTAAGGCGGGAGGGCCTTAAGGAGGATGCAGGTGAGCAGTTCTTC. Translating it yields CASSVRREGLKEDAGEQFF. The chain couples TRBV9 to TRBJ2-1, with 9 bases matching TRBD2. This CDR3 region has 19 residues. CDR1 SGDLS and CDR2 YYNGEE come from the germline V gene. V dropped 1 base and J dropped 9; count of bases not matched to a gene: 20.

This clone was found a few times. The chain employs TRBV19 and TRBJ2-3; D may be TRBD2 (5 bases). The V gene lost 8 bases and the J gene lost 2 bases, with 23 bases spanning the gap. The CDR3 has 17 amino acids. From germline, CDR1 is LNHDA and CDR2 SQIVND (reference sequence). CDR3 nucleotide sequence: TGTGCCAGTTCGGACTGGCGAGATACCACTTACACAGATACGCAGTATTTT. This sequence encodes CASSDWRDTTYTDTQYF.

V usage is TRBV19 and J usage is TRBJ1-4; D remains unclear. Germline values: CDR1 LNHDA, CDR2 SQIVND (reference sequence). The CDR3 is made up of 14 amino acids. V lost 3 bases to trimming and J lost 0 bases, with 5 bases between them. The CDR3 loop is CASSMAATNEKLFF. CDR3 coding DNA: TGTGCCAGTAGTATGGCAGCAACTAATGAAAAACTGTTTTTT.

A few counts support this clone. The chain carries TRBV5-6 and TRBJ1-3, with no clear D. V lost 0 bases and J lost 0, with 19 bases in between. The CDR3 has 19 residues. CDR1 and CDR2 from the germline V gene are SGHDT and YYEEEE. The CDR3 reads CASSLAGQVVLPSGNTIYF. The DNA for the CDR3 is TGTGCCAGCAGCTTGGCCGGCCAGGTAGTTCTCCCCTCTGGAAACACCATATATTTT.

In DNA, the CDR3 is TGTGCCAGCTCCCAGGGACCCTTCTCTGGAAACACCATATATTTT. This translates into CASSQGPFSGNTIYF. The chain recombines TRBV18 with TRBJ1-3, with D tentatively TRBD1 (5 bases). The CDR3 has 15 residues. Trimming stripped 6 bases from V and 0 bases from J, with 12 bases between. The germline V gene has CDR1 KGHSH and CDR2 LQKENI. Full variable domain (rest looked up from reference TRBV18 and TRBJ1-3): NAGVMQNPRHLVRRRGQEARLRCSPMKGHSHVYWYRQLPEEGLKFMVYLQKENIIDESGMPKERFSAEFPKEGPSILRIQQVVRGDSAAYFCASSQGPFSGNTIYFGEGSWLTVV.

This clone was observed a single time. The chain carries TRBV7-6 and TRBJ2-2; D ambiguous. This CDR3 spans 15 amino acids. V lost 1 base, J lost 2 bases, and 8 bases lay in between. The germline CDR1 and CDR2 sequences are SGHVS and FNYEAQ. CDR3 DNA: TGTGCCAGCAGCTTAGTTCTAGTAAACACCGGGGAGCTGTTTTTT. Translation: CASSLVLVNTGELFF.

J is TRBJ2-7 and V is TRBV5-4; the D is unclear. V lost 3 bases and J lost 0, with 7 bases in between. The CDR3 has 13 amino acids. Germline CDR1 SGHNT, CDR2 YYREEE (reference sequence). The CDR3 protein is CASSSSDSYEQYF. For the CDR3, the DNA is TGTGCCAGCAGCTCGTCAGACTCCTACGAGCAGTACTTC.

The chain is built from TRBV28 and TRBJ1-1; D is perhaps TRBD1 (5 bases). The CDR3 sequence is 12 residues long. Germline V gives CDR1 MDHEN, CDR2 SYDVKM. V lost 6 bases and J lost 8, with 13 bases in between. The CDR3, as DNA: TGTGCCAGCAGACTACAGGCCGGAGAAGCTTTCTTT. Translating gives CASRLQAGEAFF.

This chain joins TRBV13 and TRBJ2-7, with TRBD2 matching 8 bases. Germline-derived CDR1 and CDR2 are PRHDT and FYEKMQ (reference sequence). V gave up 4 bases and J gave up 1 base; unmatched junction bases: 12. The CDR3 is 17 residues long. In DNA, the CDR3 is TGTGCCAGCAGCTCCCCCGGTAGTAGCGGGGATTCCTACGAGCAGTACTTC. Residues: CASSSPGSSGDSYEQYF. The full variable domain, its missing parts supplied by reference TRBV13 and TRBJ2-7, is AAGVIQSPRHLIKEKRETATLKCYPIPRHDTVYWYQQGPGQDPQFLISFYEKMQSDKGSIPDRFSAQQFSDYHSELNMSSLELGDSALYFCASSSPGSSGDSYEQYFGPGTRLTVT.

This clone was seen only a few times. The same CDR3 is also encoded by other DNA sequences in this sample. The V call is TRBV7-2, the J call TRBJ1-6, with D possibly matching TRBD1 (5 bases). The CDR3 is 14 residues long. Looked up from germline, CDR1 is SGHTA and CDR2 is FQGNSA. The V gene lost 3 bases and the J gene lost 6 bases, with 9 bases spanning the gap. The CDR3 DNA reads TGTGCCAGCAGCTTGGGGGGTTTTAATTCACCCCTCCACTTT. It yields the protein CASSLGGFNSPLHF.

V and J are TRBV7-9 and TRBJ1-2; 8 positions agree with TRBD1. The CDR3 length is 13 residues. Trimming took 6 bases from V and 8 from J; bases not matched to a gene: 8. Germline V gene data show CDR1 as SEHNR and CDR2 as FQNEAQ (reference sequence). The CDR3 region is CASSLTGAEGYTF. CDR3 nucleotide sequence: TGTGCCAGCAGTCTGACAGGGGCGGAGGGCTACACCTTC.

This rearrangement joins TRBV19 to TRBJ1-1; D is undetermined. Trimming left V 3 bases short and J 0 bases short, with 5 bases between. Germline CDR1 and CDR2: LNHDA and SQIVND (reference sequence). The CDR3 is 13 amino acids. The DNA of the CDR3 is TGTGCCAGTAGTATGGTCGTGAACACTGAAGCTTTCTTT. Residues: CASSMVVNTEAFF.

The J gene is TRBJ2-1, the V gene TRBV7-9; no reliable D call. V lost 5 bases, J lost 6 bases, and 8 bases lay in between. Germline V gene sequence: CDR1 SEHNR, CDR2 FQNEAQ (reference sequence). CDR3 length: 12 amino acids. CDR3: CASSLVGNEQFF. The CDR3 DNA reads as TGTGCCAGCAGCCTCGTTGGCAATGAGCAGTTCTTC.

The chain joins TRBV10-3 to TRBJ2-2, with 8 bases identical to TRBD1. Germline CDR1 is ENHRY and CDR2 is SYGVKD. The length of the CDR3 is 15 residues. V lost 7 bases, J lost 6 bases, and 10 bases stayed unmatched. CDR3 sequence reads: CAIKTLDRESGELFF. The CDR3 nucleotides are TGTGCCATCAAAACCTTGGACAGGGAATCCGGGGAGCTGTTTTTT.

V and J are TRBV27 and TRBJ2-2, with unresolved D. Germline V lookup: CDR1 MNHEY, CDR2 SMNVEV (reference sequence). CDR3 length equals 13 residues. V was trimmed by 3 bases and J by 5 bases, leaving 7 bases between them. The CDR3 DNA is TGTGCCAGCAGTTTTGTTGGGACCGGGGAGCTGTTTTTT. Translating it yields CASSFVGTGELFF.

J is TRBJ2-5 and V is TRBV2; D gene unclear. The CDR3 is 12 residues long. Germline CDR1 SNHLY, CDR2 FYNNEI. V was trimmed by 9 bases and J by 1 base, leaving 9 bases between them. CDR3: CARSRGQETQYF. The CDR3 region has the DNA TGTGCCAGGTCGCGAGGCCAAGAGACCCAGTACTTC.

The V gene is TRBV7-6, the J gene TRBJ2-2, with 12 bases matching TRBD2. V lost 3 bases, J lost 7 bases, and 9 bases stayed unmatched. Per germline, CDR1 SGHVS and CDR2 FNYEAQ. The CDR3 consists of 17 residues. CDR3 residues: CASSLGRLAGVNGELFF. The CDR3 DNA reads TGTGCCAGCAGCTTGGGGAGACTAGCGGGGGTTAACGGGGAGCTGTTTTTT.

This clone was picked up a small number of times. The rearrangement uses TRBV13 and TRBJ2-7, with D possibly TRBD2 on 5 matching bases. CDR1 and CDR2 from the germline V gene are PRHDT and FYEKMQ (reference sequence). Trimming took off 1 base at V and 5 bases at J, with 9 bases between the two ends. The CDR3 runs 13 residues. CDR3 in DNA: TGTGCCAGCAGCTTAGTTAGAGGGCACGAGCAGTACTTC. This sequence encodes CASSLVRGHEQYF. Full variable domain (remainder filled in from reference TRBV13 and TRBJ2-7): AAGVIQSPRHLIKEKRETATLKCYPIPRHDTVYWYQQGPGQDPQFLISFYEKMQSDKGSIPDRFSAQQFSDYHSELNMSSLELGDSALYFCASSLVRGHEQYFGPGTRLTVT.

This clone was observed once. The chain has TRBV4-3 and TRBJ2-4; possible D gene TRBD1, 8 bases. This CDR3 region has 14 residues. CDR1 and CDR2 (germline): LGHNA, YSLEER. V was clipped by 3 bases and J by 9 bases, with 15 bases between them. The CDR3 DNA reads TGCGCCAGCAGCCATACGGACAGGGAGGGCATTCAGTACTTC. Its translation is CASSHTDREGIQYF.